One sample yielded the 31 T cell receptor beta chains listed below, sequenced in a study of blood T cell repertoires in COVID-19. Repertoires were generated with immunoSEQ multiplex PCR, while TCRdb's copy carries only in-frame clones and drops some. The data hold 65,000 to 85,000 clones, with about four fifths observed a single time. Sample: peripheral blood. The receptors originated from a woman older than 75 with active or convalescent COVID-19.

This rearrangement joins TRBV29-1 to TRBJ1-1; possibly TRBD1 for D (6 bases). The CDR3 length is 14 residues. Germline CDR1 and CDR2: SQVTM and ANQGSEA. Trimming took 7 bases from V and 0 from J, leaving 15 bases between them. This chain's CDR3 is CSADSRTVNTEAFF. The CDR3 DNA follows: TGCAGCGCCGATAGCCGGACAGTGAACACTGAAGCTTTCTTT. Based on the CDR3 plus reference TRBV29-1 and TRBJ1-1, the full variable domain is SAVISQKPSRDICQRGTSLTIQCQVDSQVTMMFWYRQQPGQSLTLIATANQGSEATYESGFVIDKFPISRPNLTFSTLTVSNMSPEDSSIYLCSADSRTVNTEAFFGQGTRLTVV.

The chain couples TRBV29-1 to TRBJ2-5, with TRBD1 matching 11 bases. The J segment lost 7 bases and the V segment lost 5 bases, leaving 6 bases of the junction unmatched. The CDR3 is 13 residues long. Germline assignment: CDR1 SQVTM and CDR2 ANQGSEA. CDR3 in amino acids: CSVRWGTGGTQYF. In nucleotides, the CDR3 is TGCAGCGTTAGGTGGGGGACAGGGGGGACCCAGTACTTC.

The chain links TRBV19 to TRBJ1-5; 7 positions agree with TRBD1. Germline trimming cut 5 bases from V and 6 bases from J; bases unmatched to any gene: 4. The CDR3 sequence is 13 residues long. Germline values: CDR1 LNHDA, CDR2 SQIVND (reference sequence). This CDR3 reads CASSDRDVQPQHF. CDR3 in DNA: TGTGCCAGTAGTGACAGGGACGTTCAGCCCCAGCATTTT.

This clone was recorded a few times. The chain uses TRBV4-1 and TRBJ1-1; 9 positions match TRBD1. With 2 bases clipped from V and 1 base from J, the junction kept 5 bases outside the gene matches. Germline CDR1 is MGHRA and CDR2 is YSYEKL. The CDR3 loop spans 16 amino acids. The CDR3 reads CASSQTMGQGNTEAFF. The CDR3 DNA reads TGCGCCAGCAGCCAAACAATGGGACAGGGGAACACTGAAGCTTTCTTT.

This clone was picked up a small number of times. The rearrangement uses TRBV10-3 and TRBJ2-7; no firm D call. Looked up from germline, CDR1 is ENHRY and CDR2 is SYGVKD. Deletions cut 8 bases from V and 0 bases from J, with 8 bases between. This CDR3 contains 12 residues. The CDR3 coding sequence is TGTGCCATCGGAGCACGCTCCTACGAGCAGTACTTC. Protein product: CAIGARSYEQYF.

The gene calls are TRBV6-5 and TRBJ2-5; a weak D match, TRBD2 (5 bases). Germline V lookup: CDR1 MNHEY, CDR2 SVGAGI. Deletions cut 2 bases from V and 5 bases from J, with 12 bases between. There are 14 residues in the CDR3. The CDR3 DNA follows: TGTGCCAGCAGTTACACCGGGATACTGGAGACCCAGTACTTC. Protein: CASSYTGILETQYF.

V and J are TRBV10-3 and TRBJ1-2, with 11 bases that match TRBD1. This CDR3 spans 14 amino acids. Germline CDR1 ENHRY, CDR2 SYGVKD. J lost 7 bases, V lost 7 bases, and 8 bases had no gene match. The CDR3 DNA reads TGTGCCATCAAACAGGACAGGGGGCTAGCTGGCTACACCTTC. It translates to CAIKQDRGLAGYTF.

The V call is TRBV6-5, the J call TRBJ2-7; D gene ambiguous. This CDR3 contains 11 residues. Trimming removed 5 bases from V and 5 bases from J, with 7 bases in between. The germline gives CDR1 MNHEY, CDR2 SVGAGI. The DNA for the CDR3 is TGTGCCAGCAGTCGACACGACGAGCAGTACTTC. Amino acid sequence: CASSRHDEQYF.

The V call is TRBV19, the J call TRBJ2-1; a weak D match, TRBD1 (5 bases). The CDR3 spans 15 residues. CDR1 LNHDA and CDR2 SQIVND come from the germline V gene (reference sequence). The V end lost 9 bases, the J end lost 6 bases, and 21 bases lay between the germline ends. The CDR3 spells CASKQELTPGNEQFF. CDR3 DNA: TGTGCCAGCAAACAGGAATTAACTCCGGGCAATGAGCAGTTCTTC.

Concerning this clone: Compared with germline, one end of the junction differs, possibly owing to a read error. CDR3 nucleotides: TGTGCCAGCAGCTACTTACCCGGGGTGCGGGCTGAAGCTTTCTTT. Translating it yields CASSYLPGVRAEAFF. J is TRBJ1-1 and V is TRBV6-2 or TRBV6-3, with D unclear. CDR3 size: 15 residues. CDR1 and CDR2 (germline): MNHEY, SVGEGT.

This chain connects TRBV19 to TRBJ2-2, with D possibly matching TRBD1 (6 bases). The CDR3 is 15 amino acids. V was trimmed by 5 bases and J by 2 bases, leaving 12 bases between them. The germline gives CDR1 LNHDA, CDR2 SQIVND (reference sequence). This CDR3 reads CASSEYRANTGELFF. CDR3 sequence (DNA): TGTGCCAGTAGTGAATACAGGGCTAACACCGGGGAGCTGTTTTTT.

V gene TRBV6-2 or TRBV6-3 combines with J gene TRBJ2-1, with 10 bases aligning to TRBD1. The V segment lost 6 bases and the J segment 2 bases; nucleotides outside the gene matches: 4. Germline V CDR1 and CDR2: MNHEY, SVGEGT. The CDR3 extends over 15 amino acids. In DNA form, the CDR3 reads TGTGCCAGCAGCGCCGGGACAGGGGCCTACAATGAGCAGTTCTTC. It translates to CASSAGTGAYNEQFF.

This rearrangement joins TRBV4-3 to TRBJ2-5; TRBD2 aligns across 9 bases. The CDR3 runs to 15 residues. The germline V gene encodes CDR1 LGHNA and CDR2 YSLEER. V lost 3 bases, J lost 4 bases, and 6 bases stayed unmatched. The CDR3 reads CASSHRTSAGETQYF. The CDR3 DNA follows: TGCGCCAGCAGCCACCGGACTAGCGCTGGAGAGACCCAGTACTTC.

The J gene is TRBJ1-3, the V gene TRBV28, with D unresolved. The germline V and J ends were trimmed by 5 bases and 3 bases, with 17 bases remaining between them. CDR3 length equals 16 residues. Germline CDR1 is MDHEN and CDR2 is SYDVKM. This CDR3 is CASSPPVLGSGNTIYF. In DNA, the CDR3 is TGTGCCAGCAGTCCCCCTGTTTTAGGGAGTGGAAACACCATATATTTT.

The gene calls are TRBV27 and TRBJ2-5; TRBD2 aligns across 8 bases. The CDR3 length is 14 residues. Germline values: CDR1 MNHEY, CDR2 SMNVEV (reference sequence). V lost 6 bases and J lost 6; bases outside the gene matches: 9. CDR3 DNA sequence: TGTGCCAGCAGCTTAATAGCGGGAAGACAGACCCAGTACTTC. This gives the protein CASSLIAGRQTQYF.

The genes are TRBV29-1 and TRBJ1-1; 7 bases line up with TRBD1. Unmatched junction bases numbered 10, after V lost 6 bases and J lost 0 bases. Germline V CDR1 and CDR2: SQVTM, ANQGSEA. The CDR3 has 15 residues. CDR3 region: CSVATGARMNTEAFF. The DNA for the CDR3 is TGCAGCGTGGCAACAGGGGCTCGCATGAACACTGAAGCTTTCTTT.

V is TRBV11-3 and J is TRBJ2-2; D possibly corresponds to TRBD2 (6 bases). Germline V gives CDR1 SGHNT, CDR2 YENEEA. This CDR3 comprises 16 residues. V was trimmed by 3 bases and J by 2 bases, leaving 13 bases between them. The CDR3, as DNA: TGTGCCAGCAGCTTTCATGGGGGGTACAACACCGGGGAGCTGTTTTTT. Residues: CASSFHGGYNTGELFF.

This chain connects TRBV29-1 to TRBJ1-1; D not certain. Germline assignment: CDR1 SQVTM and CDR2 ANQGSEA. The V end was cut by 5 bases, the J end by 1 base, with 11 bases between. The CDR3 runs 13 residues. CDR3 DNA: TGCAGCGTTTCACTCCGGTCGAACACTGAAGCTTTCTTT. Translated: CSVSLRSNTEAFF. Based on the CDR3 plus reference TRBV29-1 and TRBJ1-1, the full variable domain is SAVISQKPSRDICQRGTSLTIQCQVDSQVTMMFWYRQQPGQSLTLIATANQGSEATYESGFVIDKFPISRPNLTFSTLTVSNMSPEDSSIYLCSVSLRSNTEAFFGQGTRLTVV.

The chain employs TRBV5-6 and TRBJ2-2; 8 positions match TRBD1. V shed 1 base and J 1 base; nucleotides not matched to a gene: 3. CDR3 size: 16 residues. Germline assignment: CDR1 SGHDT and CDR2 YYEEEE. Here the CDR3 reads CASSLLGTGNTGELFF. CDR3 in DNA: TGTGCCAGCAGCTTGTTGGGGACAGGGAACACCGGGGAGCTGTTTTTT.

The chain carries TRBV7-2 and TRBJ2-2, with 10 bases matching TRBD2. The CDR3 runs to 16 residues. Per the germline V gene, CDR1 is SGHTA and CDR2 is FQGNSA. The V gene end was trimmed by 5 bases and the J gene end by 6 bases; junction bases not matched to a gene: 9. The CDR3 DNA reads as TGTGCCAGCAGCCTAAAAGCGGGAGGGTTAGCCGGGGAGCTGTTTTTT. Protein: CASSLKAGGLAGELFF. Complete variable domain (other parts from reference TRBV7-2 and TRBJ2-2): GAGVSQSPSNKVTEKGKDVELRCDPISGHTALYWYRQSLGQGLEFLIYFQGNSAPDKSGLPSDRFSAERTGGSVSTLTIQRTQQEDSAVYLCASSLKAGGLAGELFFGEGSRLTVL.

The rearrangement joins TRBV6-6 to TRBJ2-7; D remains ambiguous. The CDR3 spans 13 residues. V lost 2 bases and J lost 2, with 7 bases in between. Germline V gives CDR1 MNHNY, CDR2 SVGAGI (reference sequence). CDR3 sequence (DNA): TGTGCCAGCAGTTACCGAACAGCCTACGAGCAGTACTTC. It is translated as CASSYRTAYEQYF.

This clone was seen only a few times. The rearrangement uses TRBV6-5 and TRBJ1-2; no reliable D call. Per the germline V gene, CDR1 is MNHEY and CDR2 is SVGAGI. The CDR3 totals 14 residues. Trimming cost V 5 bases and J 5 bases, with 15 bases left between them. The DNA of the CDR3 is TGTGCCAGCAGTCTCCAAGCCCACAGTTATGGCTACACCTTC. Protein: CASSLQAHSYGYTF.

The chain links TRBV6-2 or TRBV6-3 to TRBJ2-3; 7 positions match TRBD2. Germline V gene lookup returns CDR1 MNHEY and CDR2 SVGEGT. The CDR3 consists of 16 residues. With 2 bases clipped from V and 0 bases from J, the junction kept 5 bases outside the gene matches. As DNA, the CDR3 is TGTGCCAGCAGTTACGGGGTGGGACTAAGCACAGATACGCAGTATTTT. It specifies CASSYGVGLSTDTQYF.

The V call is TRBV28, the J call TRBJ2-7; possibly TRBD1 for D (6 bases). CDR3 length: 14 amino acids. Trimming pared 6 bases from V and 0 bases from J, leaving 12 bases between. The V gene's germline CDR1 is MDHEN and CDR2 SYDVKM. CDR3 nucleotides: TGTGCCAGCAGACGTAGGGGGTCCTCCTACGAGCAGTACTTC. It codes for CASRRRGSSYEQYF.

V gene TRBV6-5 combines with J gene TRBJ1-1; TRBD1 agrees at 8 bases. Germline CDR1 reads MNHEY; CDR2 reads SVGAGI. V gave up 7 bases and J gave up 8 bases; unmatched junction bases: 6. This CDR3 region has 12 residues. CDR3 amino acids: CASISRDREAFF. CDR3 nucleotide sequence: TGTGCCAGCATCAGCCGGGACAGGGAAGCTTTCTTT.

This chain links TRBV19 with TRBJ1-6, with unresolved D. Germline V gene lookup returns CDR1 LNHDA and CDR2 SQIVND (reference sequence). Trimming removed 6 bases from V and 0 bases from J, with 15 bases in between. The CDR3 is 17 residues long. The CDR3 DNA reads as TGTGCCAGTAGCACCCCAACCGGGAGCTCCTATAATTCACCCCTCCACTTT. Translation gives CASSTPTGSSYNSPLHF.

The chain combines TRBV28 with TRBJ2-2; D is possibly TRBD2 (6 bases). This CDR3 has 16 amino acids. V was clipped by 6 bases and J by 6 bases, with 20 bases between them. Germline V lookup: CDR1 MDHEN, CDR2 SYDVKM. The CDR3 loop reads CASSPLVGGWAGELFF. For the CDR3, the DNA is TGTGCCAGCAGCCCTCTCGTCGGGGGTTGGGCCGGGGAGCTGTTTTTT.

The chain combines TRBV24-1 with TRBJ2-3; TRBD2 matches 10 bases. This CDR3 region has 14 residues. The V gene's germline CDR1 is KGHDR and CDR2 SFDVKD. The junction had 3 bases not matched to a gene; V was cut back by 7 bases and J by 3 bases. CDR3 sequence reads: CATRKTSGTDTQYF. DNA of the CDR3: TGTGCCACCAGAAAGACTAGCGGGACAGATACGCAGTATTTT.

This clone has a handful of counts. In nucleotides, the CDR3 is TGCAGCGTTGAGGGGACTAGCGGGCCTACGGAGCAGTACTTC. The encoded protein is CSVEGTSGPTEQYF. The chain recombines TRBV29-1 with TRBJ2-7, with 12 positions matching TRBD2. The CDR3 consists of 14 residues. Germline CDR1 reads SQVTM; CDR2 reads ANQGSEA. V trimming: 3 bases; J trimming: 7 bases; junction bases outside the gene matches: 7.

The chain is built from TRBV10-2 and TRBJ1-1; TRBD1 matches 9 bases. This CDR3 has 15 residues. Germline values: CDR1 WSHSY, CDR2 SAAADI. Trimming at V came to 6 bases and at J to 5 bases, leaving 10 bases not matched to a gene. The CDR3 protein is CASSNAGTGRTEAFF. For the CDR3, the DNA is TGCGCCAGCAGCAACGCCGGGACAGGGAGAACTGAAGCTTTCTTT.

This sequence joins TRBV5-3 and TRBJ1-6; possible D gene TRBD1, 5 bases. TRBV5-3 is sorted into the ORF group, with uncertain function. Trimming took off 2 bases at V and 8 bases at J, with 20 bases between the two ends. This CDR3 spans 17 amino acids. CDR3 sequence: CARSFGPSLIGDSPLHF. CDR3 coding DNA: TGTGCCAGAAGCTTCGGTCCGAGCCTGATAGGGGATTCACCCCTCCACTTT.